These T cell receptor beta chains were read from a single sample in a study of blood T cells in healthy people across ages. TCRdb re-called the 5' RACE reads through MiXCR, storing one row per CDR3 protein. Seen here are 700,000 to 850,000 distinct CDR3 sequences, around 34% observed once, and the top ten hold 10% to 15%. Sequencing used blood. The receptors here all came from a man aged 18 to 30 in good health. Both conserved end residues are part of each CDR3. D genes are given only for firm matches. Size values are once, few and many counts, or a class for expanded clones, and some rows have none.

-	TRBV5-6	TRBD2	TRBJ2-5	CASSARGLAGGETQYF	TGTGCCAGCAGCGCAAGAGGGCTAGCGGGGGGGGAGACCCAGTACTTC
few	TRBV5-4	TRBD2	TRBJ2-7	CASSPGLDSYEQYF	TGTGCCAGCAGTCCGGGACTAGACTCCTACGAGCAGTACTTC
few	TRBV28	-	TRBJ2-4	CASSYEGLAKNIQYF	TGTGCCAGCAGTTACGAGGGACTAGCCAAAAACATTCAGTACTTC
few	TRBV7-9	TRBD2	TRBJ2-3	CASSLQGGDTDTQYF	TGTGCCAGCAGCTTACAGGGAGGGGACACAGATACGCAGTATTTT
-	TRBV27	TRBD1	TRBJ1-2	CASSPLGTVYGYTF	TGTGCCAGCAGCCCCCTTGGGACAGTCTATGGCTACACCTTC
-	TRBV5-5	TRBD2	TRBJ2-5	CASSLRVAGTEETQYF	TGTGCCAGCAGCTTAAGGGTAGCGGGGACTGAAGAGACCCAGTACTTC
few	TRBV28	-	TRBJ2-1	CASMLGSSSYNEQFF	TGTGCCAGCATGTTGGGTAGTAGCTCCTACAATGAGCAGTTCTTC
many	TRBV27	-	TRBJ2-7	CASSPRTDREQYF	TGTGCCAGCAGTCCGCGGACAGATCGCGAGCAGTACTTC
-	TRBV9	-	TRBJ2-7	CASSLHSASASYEQYF	TGTGCCAGCAGCCTCCATTCCGCTAGCGCCTCCTACGAGCAGTACTTC
few	TRBV9	-	TRBJ1-2	CASSVEVGQGYTF	TGTGCCAGCAGCGTAGAGGTAGGGCAAGGCTACACCTTC
many	TRBV5-1	-	TRBJ2-4	CASIADDKNIQYF	TGCGCCAGCATCGCGGATGATAAAAACATTCAGTACTTC
-	TRBV4-3	TRBD1	TRBJ2-7	CASSQDGTGSSYEQYF	TGCGCCAGCAGCCAAGACGGGACAGGGAGCTCCTACGAGCAGTACTTC
-	TRBV7-9	-	TRBJ1-1	CASNSEGNTEAFF	TGTGCCAGCAACTCTGAGGGAAACACTGAAGCTTTCTTT
many	TRBV12-3/TRBV12-4	-	TRBJ1-1	CASSLRNTEAFF	TGTGCCAGCAGTTTAAGGAACACTGAAGCTTTCTTT
-	TRBV30	TRBD1	TRBJ2-7	CAWSRQGLEQYF	TGTGCCTGGAGTCGACAGGGGCTCGAGCAGTACTTC
-	TRBV4-3	-	TRBJ1-3	CASSQDSKGVLGNTVYF	TGCGCCAGCAGCCAAGATAGTAAGGGGGTACTTGGAAACACCGTATATTTT
-	TRBV7-2	-	TRBJ2-1	CASSLDGANNEQFF	TGTGCCAGCAGCTTAGACGGGGCCAACAATGAGCAGTTCTTC
many	TRBV28	-	TRBJ2-7	CASRPSREFYEQYF	TGTGCCAGCAGACCCTCCAGGGAGTTCTACGAGCAGTACTTC
-	TRBV29-1	-	TRBJ2-6	CSVPGETGANVLTF	TGCAGCGTACCAGGGGAAACTGGGGCCAACGTCCTGACTTTC
-	TRBV5-1	-	TRBJ2-1	CASSLDPHNEQFF	TGCGCCAGCAGCTTGGACCCACACAATGAGCAGTTCTTC
few	TRBV18	-	TRBJ1-2	CASSRDKNQDGYTF	TGTGCCAGCTCTAGGGACAAAAACCAGGATGGCTACACCTTC
once	TRBV20-1	TRBD2	TRBJ2-5	CRVPGLEETQYF	TGCCGTGTCCCCGGACTAGAAGAGACCCAGTACTTC
-	TRBV7-9	-	TRBJ2-7	CASSAGLNYEQYF	TGTGCCAGCAGCGCCGGACTAAACTACGAGCAGTACTTC
-	TRBV20-1	-	TRBJ2-5	CSASSGSEETQYF	TGCAGTGCTAGTTCCGGGTCAGAGGAGACCCAGTACTTC
few	TRBV29-1	-	TRBJ2-2	CSVENPGELFF	TGCAGCGTGGAAAATCCCGGGGAGCTGTTTTTT
-	TRBV5-1	-	TRBJ1-1	CASSFGGSFGNTEAFF	TGCGCCAGCAGCTTCGGGGGCTCTTTCGGGAACACTGAAGCTTTCTTT
-	TRBV5-1	-	TRBJ2-1	CASSLDGRNDNEQFF	TGCGCCAGCAGCCTCGATGGCCGGAACGACAATGAGCAGTTCTTC
-	TRBV14	TRBD1	TRBJ2-1	CASNSGTGLNEQFF	TGTGCCAGCAATTCCGGGACAGGGCTCAATGAGCAGTTCTTC
many	TRBV5-6	-	TRBJ1-2	CASSKGREYGYTF	TGTGCCAGCTCCAAGGGAAGGGAATATGGCTACACCTTC
-	TRBV14	-	TRBJ2-2	CASSFIGGSGNTGELFF	TGTGCCAGCAGCTTCATCGGAGGTTCGGGGAACACCGGGGAGCTGTTTTTT
-	TRBV6-8	-	TRBJ2-1	CASSYTQGRQSSYNEQFF	TGTGCCAGCAGTTACACACAGGGCCGCCAGAGCTCCTACAATGAGCAGTTCTTC
-	TRBV28	TRBD1	TRBJ2-1	CASGDRSSYNEQFF	TGTGCCAGCGGGGACAGGAGCTCCTACAATGAGCAGTTCTTC
-	TRBV28	-	TRBJ2-7	CASSWYRIGEQYF	TGTGCCAGCAGTTGGTATCGGATCGGCGAGCAGTACTTC
many	TRBV7-2	-	TRBJ2-3	CASSLIGGRADTQYF	TGTGCCAGCAGCTTAATCGGGGGTCGGGCAGATACGCAGTATTTT
once	TRBV12-3/TRBV12-4	-	TRBJ1-1	CASRRGGAEAFF	TGTGCCAGCAGAAGGGGTGGGGCTGAAGCTTTCTTT
many	TRBV6-5	-	TRBJ1-5	CASSRNRVGNQPQHF	TGTGCCAGCAGTAGGAACAGGGTCGGCAATCAGCCCCAGCATTTT
-	TRBV20-1	TRBD2	TRBJ2-2	CSARSGGSTGELFF	TGCAGTGCTAGAAGCGGGGGGTCCACCGGGGAGCTGTTTTTT
-	TRBV4-1	TRBD1	TRBJ1-5	CASSPGTGVEQPQHF	TGCGCCAGCAGCCCGGGGACAGGGGTTGAACAGCCCCAGCATTTT
-	TRBV4-2	-	TRBJ1-1	CASSQTEEGTEAFF	TGTGCCAGCAGCCAAACCGAGGAGGGCACTGAAGCTTTCTTT
few	TRBV6-5	-	TRBJ1-6	CASSYMDPRQDNSPPHF	TGTGCCAGCAGTTACATGGACCCCCGACAGGATAATTCACCCCCCCACTTT
-	TRBV29-1	-	TRBJ1-4	CSVGLVKGADEKLFF	TGCAGCGTTGGGTTAGTTAAAGGTGCAGATGAAAAACTGTTTTTT
-	TRBV7-8	-	TRBJ2-5	CASSFTSEGAEETQYF	TGTGCCAGCAGCTTTACTAGCGAGGGGGCCGAAGAGACCCAGTACTTC
few	TRBV2	TRBD1	TRBJ1-2	CASTTGTGSYGYTF	TGTGCCAGCACCACAGGGACAGGGTCCTATGGCTACACCTTC
few	TRBV5-1	-	TRBJ1-5	CASSLGTGRGQPQHF	TGCGCCAGCAGCTTGGGGACGGGGAGGGGTCAGCCCCAGCATTTT
few	TRBV7-2	TRBD1	TRBJ2-1	CASSQGTGNNEQFF	TGTGCCAGCAGCCAAGGGACAGGGAATAATGAGCAGTTCTTC
-	TRBV4-3	TRBD1	TRBJ2-3	CTSSQDRTGQDADTQYF	TGCACCAGCAGCCAAGATCGGACAGGCCAAGACGCAGATACGCAGTATTTT
-	TRBV15	-	TRBJ2-1	CATNQLGLFRNEQFF	TGTGCCACCAACCAACTCGGGCTTTTTCGCAATGAGCAGTTCTTC
-	TRBV6-2/TRBV6-3	-	TRBJ1-5	CASSYPPEGYNQLQHF	TGTGCCAGCAGTTACCCACCTGAGGGGTACAATCAGCTCCAGCATTTT
-	TRBV5-5	TRBD2	TRBJ2-4	CASSYSGGAKNIQYF	TGTGCCAGCAGCTATTCCGGGGGGGCCAAAAACATTCAGTACTTC
-	TRBV25-1	-	TRBJ2-1	CASSLVSGNAQFF	TGTGCCAGCAGTTTAGTTTCGGGGAATGCGCAGTTCTTC
many	TRBV12-3/TRBV12-4	-	TRBJ2-7	CASSLTSEQYF	TGTGCCAGCAGTTTAACGTCCGAGCAGTACTTC
few	TRBV2	TRBD1	TRBJ2-1	CVSRDSGTGPEQFF	TGTGTCAGCAGGGATTCCGGGACAGGGCCTGAGCAGTTCTTC
-	TRBV4-1	-	TRBJ1-1	CASTEGPARSNTEAFF	TGCGCCAGCACCGAGGGACCCGCCAGGTCCAACACTGAAGCTTTCTTT